The 25 T cell receptor beta chains below come from one sample, sequenced in a study of blood T cell repertoires in COVID-19. TCRdb's copy holds only in-frame clones and misses some; the assay was immunoSEQ multiplex PCR. The sample lists over 100,000 clones, around nine tenths occurring once. Sequenced input: peripheral blood. The receptors were gathered from a man in his forties or fifties with acute or convalescent COVID-19.

The DNA of the CDR3 is TGTGCCAGCAGCCAAGAGTGGAGGAGCTCCTACGAGCAGTACTTC. This codes for CASSQEWRSSYEQYF. V usage is TRBV3-1 (or the pseudogene TRBV3-2) and J usage is TRBJ2-7; tentatively, D is TRBD2 (5 bases). The CDR3 runs to 15 residues. Germline V gives CDR1 LGHDT, CDR2 YNNKEL (reference sequence). V lost 0 bases and J lost 0, with 9 bases in between.

The V call is TRBV7-2, the J call TRBJ1-2, with a weak D call TRBD1 (5 bases). Germline loops: CDR1 SGHTA, CDR2 FQGNSA. This CDR3 has 14 residues. The ends were cut back, 5 bases at V and 9 bases at J, with 19 bases in the middle. The CDR3 loop reads CASSPVGRDSSYTF. The CDR3, as DNA: TGTGCCAGCAGCCCAGTGGGCAGGGATAGTAGCTACACCTTC.

The J gene is TRBJ1-5, the V gene TRBV5-6; no reliable D call. The V end was cut by 2 bases, the J end by 5 bases, with 8 bases between. The CDR3 has 13 amino acids. Germline assignment: CDR1 SGHDT and CDR2 YYEEEE. The CDR3 nucleotides are TGTGCCAGCAGCTTACGCGGGTATCAGCCCCAGCATTTT. As protein: CASSLRGYQPQHF.

V usage is TRBV7-2 and J usage is TRBJ1-3; perhaps TRBD1 as D (6 bases). CDR1 is SGHTA, CDR2 FQGNSA, per germline. V lost 6 bases, J lost 0 bases, and 12 bases lay in between. This CDR3 comprises 15 residues. The CDR3 region has the DNA TGTGCCAGCAGTATTACAGGGTTCTCTGGAAACACCATATATTTT. Amino acid sequence: CASSITGFSGNTIYF.

The chain recombines TRBV4-2 with TRBJ1-1; D remains ambiguous. V dropped 4 bases and J dropped 0 bases, with 15 bases sitting between them. CDR3 size: 16 residues. The germline CDR1 and CDR2 sequences are LGHNA and YNFKEQ. The CDR3 spells CASSPQVGQMNTEAFF. The CDR3 bases are TGTGCCAGCAGCCCGCAAGTGGGCCAAATGAACACTGAAGCTTTCTTT.

The chain employs TRBV7-6 and TRBJ1-5, with D maybe TRBD1 (6 bases). With 4 bases removed from V and 5 bases from J, the gap between germline ends came to 9 bases. This CDR3 contains 13 residues. CDR1 is SGHVS and CDR2 is FNYEAQ in the germline V gene. CDR3 loop: CASSSGQHQPQHF. CDR3 in DNA: TGTGCCAGCAGCTCAGGACAGCATCAGCCCCAGCATTTT.

The V call is TRBV29-1, the J call TRBJ2-5, with D possibly matching TRBD1 (6 bases). Looked up from germline, CDR1 is SQVTM and CDR2 is ANQGSEA. V shed 0 bases and J shed 4 bases, with 12 bases lying between them. The CDR3 length is 14 residues. CDR3 coding DNA: TGCAGCGTTGAAGACCTAGGACAGCCAGAGACCCAGTACTTC. Amino acids: CSVEDLGQPETQYF.

The DNA of the CDR3 is TGCGCCAGCAGCCGGGAAGCAATCTCTGGGGCCAACGTCCTGACTTTC. It translates to CASSREAISGANVLTF. The chain is built from TRBV5-1 and TRBJ2-6; D is perhaps TRBD2 (5 bases). V was shortened by 4 bases and J by 0 bases, with 11 bases between the two germline ends. This CDR3 spans 16 amino acids. The germline V gene has CDR1 SGHRS and CDR2 YFSETQ.

The chain employs TRBV5-1 and TRBJ1-3, with 7 bases that match TRBD1. The germline V gene has CDR1 SGHRS and CDR2 YFSETQ. The ends lost 4 bases at V and 0 bases at J; junction bases unmatched: 4. CDR3 length equals 15 residues. CDR3 loop: CASSVGQASGNTIYF. In DNA form, the CDR3 reads TGCGCCAGCAGCGTAGGACAGGCCTCTGGAAACACCATATATTTT.

The chain couples TRBV19 to TRBJ2-7; 9 bases align to TRBD1. J lost 5 bases, V lost 5 bases, and 10 bases had no gene match. CDR1 is LNHDA and CDR2 is SQIVND in the germline V gene (reference sequence). The CDR3 consists of 15 residues. CDR3 sequence: CASSLSGTGRNEQYF. CDR3 nucleotides: TGTGCCAGTAGTCTCTCCGGGACAGGGAGAAACGAGCAGTACTTC.

Here the CDR3 DNA reads TGCAGCGTTGGGACAGGGGAAGAGACCCAGTACTTC. This sequence encodes CSVGTGEETQYF. The chain carries TRBV29-1 and TRBJ2-5, with 9 bases matching TRBD1. CDR1 SQVTM and CDR2 ANQGSEA come from the germline V gene. The CDR3 consists of 12 residues. With V trimmed by 4 bases and J by 3 bases, 0 bases remained unmatched.

This chain uses TRBV6-2 or TRBV6-3 with TRBJ1-2, with 9 bases matching TRBD1. Germline CDR1 is MNHEY and CDR2 is SVGEGT. The CDR3 sequence is 13 residues long. Germline trimming cut 6 bases from V and 8 bases from J; bases unmatched to any gene: 7. The CDR3 loop reads CASSRTGGWGYTF. CDR3 DNA: TGTGCCAGCAGCCGAACAGGGGGCTGGGGCTACACCTTC.

The rearrangement joins TRBV5-1 to TRBJ2-1, with D possibly being TRBD2 (6 bases). This CDR3 spans 12 amino acids. The ends were cut back, 5 bases at V and 9 bases at J, with 12 bases in the middle. The V gene's germline CDR1 is SGHRS and CDR2 YFSETQ. This CDR3 is CASRIEEGEQFF. DNA for the CDR3: TGCGCCAGCAGGATTGAGGAGGGTGAGCAGTTCTTC.

The rearrangement uses TRBV7-9 and TRBJ2-6; TRBD2 agrees at 8 bases. V lost 5 bases to trimming and J lost 6 bases; unmatched junction nucleotides: 6. CDR1 SEHNR and CDR2 FQNEAQ come from the germline V gene (reference sequence). The CDR3 spans 15 residues. CDR3 DNA sequence: TGTGCCAGCAGCCGGGGGGGAATTCAGGCCAACGTCCTGACTTTC. Residues: CASSRGGIQANVLTF.

V usage is TRBV9 and J usage is TRBJ2-7; D might be TRBD1 (5 bases). The CDR3 runs 17 residues. V was trimmed by 0 bases and J by 0 bases, leaving 16 bases between them. Germline CDR1 and CDR2: SGDLS and YYNGEE. DNA for the CDR3: TGTGCCAGCAGCGTAGTAGGTGGGGCACCTTTCTCCTACGAGCAGTACTTC. It specifies CASSVVGGAPFSYEQYF.

This clone was detected once. The chain uses TRBV6-5 and TRBJ2-7; a weak D match, TRBD2 (5 bases). Trimming shortened V by 6 bases and J by 3 bases, and 12 bases separated the two germline ends. This CDR3 region has 13 residues. Per the germline V gene, CDR1 is MNHEY and CDR2 is SVGAGI. The CDR3 is CASSPGVNYEQYF. DNA of the CDR3: TGTGCCAGCAGCCCCGGGGTCAACTACGAGCAGTACTTC.

This chain links TRBV5-5 with TRBJ1-2; 9 nucleotides align to TRBD1. Germline values: CDR1 SGHKS, CDR2 YYEKEE (reference sequence). With 2 bases clipped from V and 6 bases from J, the junction kept 2 bases outside the gene matches. The CDR3 runs to 13 residues. CDR3 in amino acids: CASSFRTGDGYTF. The CDR3 nucleotides read TGTGCCAGCAGCTTCAGGACAGGGGATGGCTACACCTTC.

In its sample, this clone was seen once. The V call is TRBV30, the J call TRBJ1-4; 7 bases align to TRBD1. J lost 3 bases, V lost 3 bases, and 7 bases had no gene match. The germline CDR1 and CDR2 sequences are GTSNPN and SVGIG (reference sequence). The CDR3 is 15 amino acids. The CDR3 spells CAWRGQMAPNEKLFF. The CDR3 DNA is TGTGCCTGGAGGGGACAGATGGCACCTAATGAAAAACTGTTTTTT.

The genes are TRBV5-1 and TRBJ1-1; a weak D match, TRBD1 (5 bases). Germline V gene data show CDR1 as SGHRS and CDR2 as YFSETQ. V lost 0 bases to trimming and J lost 3 bases, with 9 bases between them. The CDR3 is 14 amino acids. In nucleotides, the CDR3 is TGCGCCAGCAGCTTGGCCAGGGTAGACACTGAAGCTTTCTTT. This gives the protein CASSLARVDTEAFF.

The chain couples TRBV5-6 to TRBJ1-4; the D gene is possibly TRBD1 (6 bases). This CDR3 has 16 residues. V was trimmed by 2 bases and J by 4 bases, leaving 15 bases between them. Germline lookup yields CDR1 SGHDT and CDR2 YYEEEE. CDR3: CASSLRGQLRNEKLFF. Here the CDR3 DNA reads TGTGCCAGCAGCTTAAGAGGACAGTTACGTAATGAAAAACTGTTTTTT.

V gene TRBV7-2 combines with J gene TRBJ2-3; 7 bases are shared with TRBD1. Germline CDR1 SGHTA, CDR2 FQGNSA. After removal of 4 bases from V and 7 bases from J, the junction contained 14 bases not matched to a gene. This CDR3 has 16 residues. DNA of the CDR3: TGTGCCAGCAGCTCCGATGCGGACAGGACCACCAATACGCAGTATTTT. Translating it yields CASSSDADRTTNTQYF. Based on the CDR3 plus reference TRBV7-2 and TRBJ2-3, the full variable domain is GAGVSQSPSNKVTEKGKDVELRCDPISGHTALYWYRQSLGQGLEFLIYFQGNSAPDKSGLPSDRFSAERTGGSVSTLTIQRTQQEDSAVYLCASSSDADRTTNTQYFGPGTRLTVL.

This clone was found once. The genes are TRBV4-1 and TRBJ2-3; 11 nucleotides line up with TRBD2. The J segment lost 1 base and the V segment lost 5 bases, leaving 2 bases of the junction unmatched. Germline V gene lookup returns CDR1 MGHRA and CDR2 YSYEKL. The CDR3 is made up of 15 amino acids. As DNA, the CDR3 is TGCGCCAGCAGCTTAGCGGGAGGGCGCACAGATACGCAGTATTTT. Translated, it gives CASSLAGGRTDTQYF.

This chain connects TRBV6-5 to TRBJ2-2; D unresolved. Germline CDR1 is MNHEY and CDR2 is SVGAGI. Trimming removed 2 bases from V and 4 bases from J, with 5 bases in between. This CDR3 has 13 amino acids. CDR3 coding DNA: TGTGCCAGCAGTTACGAGGTCACCGGGGAGCTGTTTTTT. Translation: CASSYEVTGELFF.

The chain carries TRBV19 and TRBJ2-3, with 11 bases identical to TRBD1. Germline values: CDR1 LNHDA, CDR2 SQIVND (reference sequence). Germline trimming cut 3 bases from V and 4 bases from J; bases unmatched to any gene: 6. The CDR3 has 16 residues. The CDR3: CASSMSWTGGADTQYF. DNA for the CDR3: TGTGCCAGTAGTATGTCTTGGACAGGGGGCGCAGATACGCAGTATTTT.

The chain combines TRBV19 with TRBJ1-6, with D perhaps TRBD1 (5 bases). Germline loops: CDR1 LNHDA, CDR2 SQIVND (reference sequence). The CDR3 runs to 16 residues. Trimming removed 5 bases at V and 3 bases at J, with 14 bases between. The CDR3 spells CASSSGLQFYNSPLHF. The CDR3 region has the DNA TGTGCCAGTAGTTCGGGACTCCAATTCTATAATTCACCCCTCCACTTT.